This entry features one TCR beta chain sequence. The data were produced by immunoSEQ multiplex PCR, yet TCRdb's version contains in-frame clones alone and is incomplete. The table shows thousands of clones, with approximately 60% occurring only once. This record comes from a study of tumor-infiltrating lymphocytes in localized non-small cell lung cancer. Germline loops: CDR1 WNHNN, CDR2 SYGVQD (reference sequence). This CDR3 comprises 13 residues. The V end lost 2 bases, the J end lost 4 bases, and 8 bases lay between the germline ends. The rearrangement links TRBV10-1 to TRBJ1-2; D call uncertain. The receptor comes from a human donor with non-small cell lung cancer. The sample was uninvolved lung tissue not adjacent to the tumor. The CDR3 protein is CASSERVGYGYTF. The CDR3 DNA reads TGCGCCAGCAGTGAGCGGGTTGGCTATGGCTACACCTTC.